This T cell receptor beta chain was found in a study of control samples from healthy donors and cancer patients (dated by TCRdb to 2020 to 2022). Remarks on this clone: Its antigen target is currently unknown. Base qualities are not provided; no much larger clone lies one nucleotide away.

CDR1 and CDR2 were assigned from the germline V gene as SGHRS and YFSETQ. Reading from cysteine to phenylalanine, the CDR3 counts 14 amino acids. Only the CDR3 region is kept as DNA, spanning 42 bases read in frame from base 1. The junction shows trimming of 5 bases on V and 4 bases on J, and the gene matches do not reach 6 bases of it. The library was prepared using the immunoSEQ multiplex PCR assay. TCRdb took this table from immuneACCESS and kept in-frame rearrangements with V and J called. Such tables lack part of the clones; where checked against another copy, unresolved V genes explain under half of the gap, and the rest is unexplained. The sample contains about 120,000 clones, almost 95% of them found a single time. The ten largest account for 0.55% to 0.65% of the sample.

The sequence came from a man aged 80 or over with head and neck cancer. The sample taken for sequencing was PBMCs. Here the chain combines TRBV5-1 and TRBJ1-1; TRBD1 lines up with 9 middle nucleotides. The sequenced DNA is TGCGCCAGCAGAACGAACAGGGGGCTCACTGAAGCTTTCTTT. This encodes CASRTNRGLTEAFF.